The 20 T cell receptor beta chains in this list originate from one sample, sequenced in a study of cytomegalovirus exposure and HLA in healthy donors. The PCR ran on 60 Vbeta and 13 Jbeta primers. TCRdb keeps only in-frame clones here, not all; method: immunoSEQ multiplex PCR. The sample yields some 160,000 clones, over 65% seen once. The source material was PBMCs. The receptors were sampled from a woman aged 40 to 50 in good health and CMV-seronegative.

This clone was seen only a few times. Distinct nucleotide sequences in the sample also encode this CDR3. The rearrangement links TRBV5-1 to TRBJ1-4, with 7 bases lining up with TRBD1. The CDR3 runs 14 residues. Looked up from germline, CDR1 is SGHRS and CDR2 is YFSETQ. Trimming at V came to 4 bases and at J to 8 bases, leaving 8 bases not matched to a gene. The CDR3 loop is CASSRTGVGEKLFF. CDR3 nucleotides: TGCGCCAGCAGCCGTACAGGGGTTGGGGAAAAACTGTTTTTT.

This clone has only a few counts. This chain joins TRBV10-2 and TRBJ1-1, with no clear D. Germline CDR1 is WSHSY and CDR2 is SAAADI. The CDR3 spans 17 residues. Trimming removed 2 bases at V and 4 bases at J, with 20 bases between. The CDR3, as DNA: TGCGCCAGCAGTGAGCCAACAACGCACCCAATACCCACTGAAGCTTTCTTT. Translating it yields CASSEPTTHPIPTEAFF.

The chain carries TRBV5-4 and TRBJ2-1, with 7 positions matching TRBD1. V was pared by 3 bases and J by 3 bases, with 6 bases of the junction left unmatched. Germline-derived CDR1 and CDR2 are SGHNT and YYREEE (reference sequence). There are 15 residues in the CDR3. The chain's CDR3 is CASSSRDRSYNEQFF. In DNA form, the CDR3 reads TGTGCCAGCAGCTCTAGGGACAGAAGCTACAATGAGCAGTTCTTC.

This clone was seen more than once but under ten times. The J gene is TRBJ2-3, the V gene TRBV7-6, with 7 bases identical to TRBD2. Trimming cost V 5 bases and J 2 bases; bases outside gene matches: 19. The length of the CDR3 is 19 residues. The germline CDR1 and CDR2 sequences are SGHVS and FNYEAQ. The CDR3 bases are TGTGCCAGCAGCCCAAAGTCTTTGATTGGGCGGGGGAACACAGATACGCAGTATTTT. Its protein product is CASSPKSLIGRGNTDTQYF. Looking up the rest from reference TRBV7-6 and TRBJ2-3 gives the full variable domain: GAGVSQSPRYKVTKRGQDVALRCDPISGHVSLYWYRQALGQGPEFLTYFNYEAQQDKSGLPNDRFSAERPEGSISTLTIQRTEQRDSAMYRCASSPKSLIGRGNTDTQYFGPGTRLTVL.

The chain links TRBV5-6 to TRBJ1-2, with 12 nucleotides matching TRBD1. V lost 6 bases to trimming and J lost 12 bases; unmatched junction nucleotides: 12. CDR1 is SGHDT, CDR2 YYEEEE, per germline. CDR3 length: 14 residues. The CDR3 sequence: CASIKKGTGGLHTF. CDR3 DNA sequence: TGTGCCAGCATCAAAAAGGGGACAGGGGGCCTTCACACCTTC.

J is TRBJ2-7 and V is TRBV11-2; no reliable D call. There are 14 residues in the CDR3. From germline, CDR1 is SGHAT and CDR2 FQNNGV. Trimming shortened V by 0 bases and J by 2 bases, and 8 bases separated the two germline ends. CDR3 region: CASSLEQKAYEQYF. The CDR3 DNA reads TGTGCCAGCAGCTTAGAACAGAAGGCCTACGAGCAGTACTTC. Looking up the rest from reference TRBV11-2 and TRBJ2-7 gives the full variable domain: EAGVAQSPRYKIIEKRQSVAFWCNPISGHATLYWYQQILGQGPKLLIQFQNNGVVDDSQLPKDRFSAERLKGVDSTLKIQPAKLEDSAVYLCASSLEQKAYEQYFGPGTRLTVT.

V gene TRBV28 combines with J gene TRBJ2-1; tentatively, D is TRBD2 (6 bases). The CDR3 has 14 residues. Trimming cost V 6 bases and J 0 bases, with 9 bases left between them. Germline assignment: CDR1 MDHEN and CDR2 SYDVKM. The DNA for the CDR3 is TGTGCCAGCAGCCCTAGCGTCTCCTACAATGAGCAGTTCTTC. It translates to CASSPSVSYNEQFF.

The chain has TRBV19 and TRBJ1-6; D is possibly TRBD1 (5 bases). V gave up 2 bases and J gave up 9 bases, with 17 bases separating them. The germline CDR1 and CDR2 sequences are LNHDA and SQIVND (reference sequence). There are 16 residues in the CDR3. The CDR3 nucleotides are TGTGCCAGTAGTATAAGTTGGAGCAGGGCTGGTTCACCCCTCCACTTT. The encoded protein is CASSISWSRAGSPLHF.

The chain combines TRBV18 with TRBJ2-7; 9 positions agree with TRBD2. J gave up 5 bases and V 2 bases, and 7 bases lay outside the gene matches. The CDR3 loop spans 15 amino acids. Germline assignment: CDR1 KGHSH and CDR2 LQKENI. This chain's CDR3 is CASSPTGTSIHEQYF. CDR3 DNA: TGTGCCAGCTCACCAACCGGGACTAGCATCCACGAGCAGTACTTC. Variable domain in full (rest from reference TRBV18 and TRBJ2-7): NAGVMQNPRHLVRRRGQEARLRCSPMKGHSHVYWYRQLPEEGLKFMVYLQKENIIDESGMPKERFSAEFPKEGPSILRIQQVVRGDSAAYFCASSPTGTSIHEQYFGPGTRLTVT.

This clone came up a few times. At one of its ends the junction is not consistent with the germline gene, which may arise from a read error. This chain uses TRBV7-9 with TRBJ1-1; D ambiguous. CDR1 and CDR2 from the germline V gene are SEHNR and FQNEAQ (reference sequence). There are 12 residues in the CDR3. The CDR3 here is CSSSLVSIEAFF. CDR3 in DNA: TGTTCCAGCAGCTTAGTTTCCATTGAAGCTTTCTTT.

V and J are TRBV15 and TRBJ1-4; tentatively, D is TRBD1 (5 bases). CDR1 and CDR2 (germline): LNHNV, YYDKDF (reference sequence). V shed 1 base and J shed 6 bases, with 6 bases lying between them. The CDR3 contains 13 residues. CDR3 in amino acids: CATSRVGDEKLFF. The DNA for the CDR3 is TGTGCCACCAGCAGAGTAGGGGATGAAAAACTGTTTTTT.

The sample holds one count of this clone. The chain is built from TRBV10-1 and TRBJ2-5; D might be TRBD2 (5 bases). The V gene's germline CDR1 is WNHNN and CDR2 SYGVQD (reference sequence). V dropped 0 bases and J dropped 5 bases, with 10 bases sitting between them. The CDR3 is 14 amino acids. The CDR3 bases are TGCGCCAGCAGTGAGTCACCGGGGTATGAGACCCAGTACTTC. This encodes CASSESPGYETQYF.

The rearrangement joins TRBV6-1 to TRBJ1-1; D is uncertain. There are 15 residues in the CDR3. Germline V lookup: CDR1 MNHNS, CDR2 SASEGT. V lost 6 bases to trimming and J lost 4 bases, with 18 bases between them. The CDR3 is CASSLGEARGTEAFF. For the CDR3, the DNA is TGTGCCAGCAGCCTAGGTGAGGCGCGAGGCACTGAAGCTTTCTTT.

This clone was recorded only once. CDR3 residues: CASSLNGNTEAFF. The CDR3, as DNA: TGTGCCAGCAGTTTAAACGGGAACACTGAAGCTTTCTTT. The chain joins TRBV27 to TRBJ1-1; D gene unclear. CDR1 and CDR2 (germline): MNHEY, SMNVEV (reference sequence). There are 13 residues in the CDR3. V was trimmed by 2 bases and J by 1 base, leaving 5 bases between them.

V usage is TRBV9 and J usage is TRBJ1-3; D is uncertain. Germline V gives CDR1 SGDLS, CDR2 YYNGEE. The CDR3 is made up of 12 amino acids. The V and J ends lost 5 bases and 3 bases respectively, with 6 bases between them. Here the CDR3 reads CASRSRGNTIYF. CDR3 DNA sequence: TGTGCCAGCAGGTCCCGTGGAAACACCATATATTTT.

The chain has TRBV18 and TRBJ2-7; the match to TRBD1 covers 8 bases. The CDR3 spans 14 residues. V dropped 5 bases and J dropped 5; count of bases not matched to a gene: 8. The V gene's germline CDR1 is KGHSH and CDR2 LQKENI. The CDR3 protein is CASSAAGQADEQYF. The DNA of the CDR3 is TGTGCCAGCTCAGCCGCGGGACAGGCAGACGAGCAGTACTTC.

The chain employs TRBV7-2 and TRBJ2-1, with 9 bases fitting TRBD2. The germline gives CDR1 SGHTA, CDR2 FQGNSA. V trimming: 5 bases; J trimming: 9 bases; junction bases outside the gene matches: 8. CDR3 length: 14 residues. CDR3 coding DNA: TGTGCCAGCAGCCAACTGGGACTAGCAGGTGAGCAGTTCTTC. This gives the protein CASSQLGLAGEQFF.

The rearrangement joins TRBV2 to TRBJ1-5, with 8 bases matching TRBD1. The CDR3 is 14 residues long. V was clipped by 8 bases and J by 4 bases; unmatched bases: 7. The germline V gene has CDR1 SNHLY and CDR2 FYNNEI. In nucleotides, the CDR3 is TGTGCCAGCCAAGGACAGGGAGGGAATCAGCCCCAGCATTTT. Translated: CASQGQGGNQPQHF.

The J gene is TRBJ2-7, the V gene TRBV6-5, with 7 bases identical to TRBD1. The CDR3 has 14 residues. Germline CDR1 reads MNHEY; CDR2 reads SVGAGI. With 0 bases clipped from V and 4 bases from J, the junction kept 3 bases outside the gene matches. Here the CDR3 DNA reads TGTGCCAGCAGTTACTCGACAGGGTATTACGAGCAGTACTTC. Translating gives CASSYSTGYYEQYF.

This rearrangement joins TRBV5-5 to TRBJ1-5; 7 bases fit TRBD1. Germline values: CDR1 SGHKS, CDR2 YYEKEE (reference sequence). This CDR3 has 17 residues. With 4 bases clipped from V and 7 bases from J, the junction kept 17 bases outside the gene matches. This CDR3 reads CASSPDRFSSQGQPQHF. CDR3 coding DNA: TGTGCCAGCAGCCCGGACAGGTTCTCTTCCCAGGGGCAGCCCCAGCATTTT.